This is a list of T cell receptor beta chains from one sample in a study of blood T cell repertoires in COVID-19. Method: immunoSEQ multiplex PCR; TCRdb's copy keeps in-frame clones and lacks some. This sample has some 68,000 clones, with about 90% found just once. Sequencing was done on a sample of peripheral blood. The receptor set was obtained from a man aged 50-60 years with COVID-19, enrolled during active disease. The CDR3 runs from the conserved cysteine through the conserved F or W. The D gene is left open where the match is weak. Size tells how often a clone was seen (once, few, many) or the class of an expanded clone, and some rows leave it out.

clone_size	v_call	d_call	cdr3_aa
.	TRBV3-1/TRBV3-2	TRBD1	CASSYWTGYDGDTQYF
.	TRBV10-3	.	CAISAGVGGNTDTQYF
.	TRBV30	.	CAWRRGRGNTEAFF
.	TRBV3-1/TRBV3-2	TRBD1	CASSQGQGGQPQHF
.	TRBV5-1	.	CASSTQGQNTEAFF
few	TRBV19	TRBD2	CASSMRLAEGTEQYF
.	TRBV7-9	TRBD1	CASSLGDSKGQPQHF
.	TRBV10-3	TRBD1	CATGDRDPPHNEQFF
.	TRBV12-3/TRBV12-4	.	CASSPPGNGYTF
.	TRBV6-5	.	CASSKQGRDSPLHF
.	TRBV7-3	.	CASSLAPTSADTQYF
.	TRBV4-1	TRBD1	CASSQDRGSSYEQYF
.	TRBV6-1	TRBD2	CASSVWVAGGNNEQFF
.	TRBV6-5	TRBD2	CASSYGLAPGGEQFF
.	TRBV19	TRBD1	CATSTGGGSYTF
.	TRBV2	TRBD2	CASSGGTSRDEQFF
.	TRBV6-1	.	CASSEQPLYTQYF
.	TRBV11-2	.	CASSLTRTEAFF
few	TRBV7-2	.	CASSLAAGTTEAFF
.	TRBV10-3	TRBD2	CAISDGRDGTSGRASTDTQYF
.	TRBV7-2	TRBD2	CASSLRLAGQETQYF
.	TRBV18	.	CASSPPGTYEQYF
.	TRBV6-5	TRBD2	CASSRSGRPSYEQYF
.	TRBV19	TRBD2	CASSREGGRETQYF
.	TRBV21-1	.	CASNIAGGRGYEQYF
.	TRBV10-3	TRBD2	CASGRAGEETQYF
once	TRBV28	.	CASSPRTVSTDTQYF
.	TRBV5-1	.	CASTPQGQEGEQFF
.	TRBV29-1	TRBD1	CSAMDRTSTNEKLFF
.	TRBV5-1	TRBD1	CASSSDRGGYTF
.	TRBV5-1	TRBD2	CASSAGGLAEETQYF
once	TRBV7-2	.	CASSLRAGLARTSTDTQYF
.	TRBV5-6	.	CASSPLGGSYEQYF
.	TRBV21-1	.	CASSTHPGLAPLTDTQYF
.	TRBV7-9	TRBD1	CASSSTGFYGYTF
.	TRBV24-1	.	CATSRGGNTEAFF
.	TRBV5-1	TRBD1	CASSASGGRYEQYF
.	TRBV3-1/TRBV3-2	TRBD2	CASSLLRGADTQYF
.	TRBV3-1/TRBV3-2	.	CASSQRQNTGELFF
.	TRBV20-1	TRBD1	CSASTGQIYNSPLHF
.	TRBV11-2	TRBD1	CVSSGRWDRGATQEGTQYF
.	TRBV19	.	CASSMILSSYNEQFF
.	TRBV3-1/TRBV3-2	TRBD1	CASSQDRARGPQQFF
.	TRBV7-9	TRBD1	CASSLARGDYGYTF
.	TRBV4-1	TRBD1	CASSRNRGKDEQYF
.	TRBV28	TRBD1	CASSLPDRVSYNEQFF
few	TRBV2	.	CASSEANQGYEQYF
.	TRBV9	.	CASSPSTDTQYF
.	TRBV11-2	TRBD1	CASSSYRGRREKLFF
.	TRBV6-6	.	CASKYSRSSYEQYF
.	TRBV4-2	TRBD2	CASSLFSSSGGPGETQYF
.	TRBV19	.	CASSVQGKVNTEAFF
.	TRBV5-4	TRBD2	CASSLGGTSGSHSEQFF
.	TRBV5-5	TRBD1	CASSVGRGSFVEKLFF
few	TRBV5-1	TRBD2	CASSFGSGSYEQYF
.	TRBV25-1	.	CASSEYYLDGQYF
.	TRBV5-1	TRBD2	CASSLETSGGGYEQYF
few	TRBV19	TRBD2	CASRGLAKNTGELFF